A selection of T cell receptor beta chains follows, all from one sample in a study of monozygotic twins with inflammatory bowel disease. TCRdb re-called the 5' RACE reads and shows each CDR3 protein once, DNA omitted. The sample table includes some 440,000 distinct CDR3 sequences. Material for sequencing was blood. The receptors derive from a human donor with ulcerative colitis or Crohn's disease, or a healthy co-twin of an affected twin (not recorded which). Both conserved end residues are part of each CDR3. Fields, in order: J gene, V gene, CDR3 protein.

>TRBJ2-7|TRBV11-3
CASSLDGYSYEQYF
>TRBJ1-1|TRBV2
CASSLARADTEAFF
>TRBJ1-5|TRBV20-1
CSYSTGGGNQPQHF
>TRBJ2-1|TRBV10-3
CAISESKLNSYNEQFF
>TRBJ2-5|TRBV14
CASSQQDRAGETQYF
>TRBJ2-1|TRBV7-9
CASSRTDNEQFF
>TRBJ2-3|TRBV19
CASSISHAGTSPTDTQYF
>TRBJ2-7|TRBV30
CAWNPGRKPGHLSYEQYF
>TRBJ2-7|TRBV7-2
CASSLGGGVYEQYF
>TRBJ2-3|TRBV27
CASSPTEKNTDTQYF
>TRBJ1-2|TRBV5-1
CASSPDSYNYGYTF
>TRBJ2-7|TRBV5-1
CASSLDYGGDEQYF
>TRBJ2-7|TRBV5-1
CASSGDSPYEQYF
>TRBJ2-2|TRBV6-4
CASSPGGGRDTGELFF
>TRBJ2-1|TRBV12-3/TRBV12-4
CASSSLLGTGDPHASYNEQFF
>TRBJ1-5|TRBV20-1
CSAMTGGDYQHF
>TRBJ1-1|TRBV12-3/TRBV12-4
CASSLIGDTEAFF
>TRBJ2-7|TRBV4-2
CASSQGNGASYEQYF
>TRBJ1-1|TRBV30
CAWTAGVEMNTEAFF
>TRBJ2-7|TRBV20-1
CSARDQGALGHEQYF
>TRBJ2-7|TRBV30
CAWSPPGQGAYEQYF
>TRBJ2-5|TRBV7-8
CASSFRAGPYQETQYF
>TRBJ1-5|TRBV12-3/TRBV12-4
CASSTQGGGNQPQHF
>TRBJ2-1|TRBV20-1
CSESGVHYNEQFF
>TRBJ2-7|TRBV6-5
CASSYSSTGKYEQYF
>TRBJ1-6|TRBV3-1
CASSHRTTALGAYNSPLHF
>TRBJ1-5|TRBV28
CASSFEYSNQPQHF